This entry features one TCR beta chain sequence. Its antigen target is currently unknown. Per-nucleotide qualities are absent, and no much larger clonotype sits a single base away. This record belongs to a study of blood T cell repertoires in COVID-19 (dated by TCRdb to 2019 to 2021). General notes on the study: Samples from collaborators originated in the United States, Italy and Spain and spanned both the acute and convalescent phases of COVID-19. The prospective study material was composed of cDNA or gDNA derived from T cells, B-cell-depleted T cells, or PBMCs. Deeply sampled blood TCRbeta repertoires from subjects exposed to, actively infected with, or recovered from COVID-19 were included in the dataset. The repertoires were released in a freely available public database intended as a resource for research on the immune response to SARS-CoV-2. Samples were obtained from the ongoing ImmuneRACE study (first 160 participants) and from 1,254 subjects provided by 6 global collaborators. A de-identified subject ID, COVID-19 status, age in years and sex were almost always included in the sample metadata. Where available, HLA class I and class II types were obtained from metadata supplied by the sample provider rather than from assay-based typing. Study-wide conclusions, independent of this receptor: The quantity of clinical and demographic metadata differed by source and by participant and was supplied without curation.

CDR1 is given as SGDLS and CDR2 as YYNGEE, both from the germline V gene. The CDR3 measures 15 amino acids from cysteine to phenylalanine. The read is trimmed to its CDR3 DNA, 45 bases read in frame from base 1. V is pared back by 3 bases and J by 3 bases, with 13 bases lying between the germline termini. The immunoSEQ Assay, a bias-controlled multiplex PCR, was used to amplify TCRbeta CDR3 regions from genomic DNA. On the study's bioinformatics: Within the assay, amplification of reference gene primers was used to estimate how many nucleated cells each sample contained. To quantify the absolute abundance of each unique TCRbeta CDR3 rearrangement, sequence reads were collapsed and filtered. For each sample, productive Simpson clonality was calculated as the square root of Simpson's diversity index across productive rearrangements. The clones in this table, taken by TCRdb from immuneACCESS, are in-frame only. Not every clone is retained; where verified, under half of the shortfall comes from an unresolved V gene, and the cause of the rest is unknown. That table furnishes V, J and clone size, whereas the DNA furnished D and trimming. The sample table lists fewer than 700,000 clones, 70% to 90% of them with a count of one. The ten largest make up about 8% of the sample.

In Seattle, one collaborating source enrolled patients while the infection was active and tracked those patients longitudinally over the course of disease. Collaborating institutions collected whole blood in K2EDTA tubes following their own protocols. Collaborator samples were shipped for TCRbeta analysis as frozen whole blood, isolated PBMCs, or DNA extracted from either sample type. This receptor chain uses TRBV9 and TRBJ1-3; a tentative D call is TRBD1 (5 bases match). Sequencing was performed on peripheral blood. This clonotype was sampled from a woman aged 45-65 years with COVID-19, enrolled during active disease. The nucleotide sequence is TGTGCCAGCAGCGGGGGCCCCCGAGGTGGAAACACCATATATTTT. The encoded protein is CASSGGPRGGNTIYF.